These 5 T cell receptor beta chains share one sample of origin, sequenced in a study of human T cells and chemical hapten exposure. Time point given: pre-sensitization, week 0. As to treatment: therapeutic diphenylcyclopropenone sensitization with weekly scalp DPC. TCRdb re-called the RACE reads with MiXCR, one entry per CDR3 protein. The sample carries 35,000 to 45,000 distinct CDR3 sequences, over 10% recorded once. Sequenced material: whole blood, taken in connection with sensitization to the hapten diphenylcyclopropenone (DPC). The receptors derive from a woman younger than 45 with alopecia areata. Some clones in this sample may be carry-over from other donors' samples.

This rearrangement joins TRBV12-3 or TRBV12-4 to TRBJ2-7, with no clear D. V lost 6 bases to trimming and J lost 5 bases, with 8 bases between them. This CDR3 contains 11 residues. The DNA of the CDR3 is TGTGCCAGCAGAAAGCGCGACGAGCAGTACTTC. Protein product: CASRKRDEQYF.

This clonotype was seen many times. V gene TRBV12-3 or TRBV12-4 combines with J gene TRBJ1-2, with 9 bases matching TRBD1. CDR3 length: 15 amino acids. The J segment lost 3 bases and the V segment lost 8 bases, leaving 10 bases of the junction unmatched. CDR3 in amino acids: CASQETGGAHYGYTF. The CDR3 coding sequence is TGTGCCAGCCAAGAAACAGGGGGCGCTCACTATGGCTACACCTTC.

This clonotype has just a few counts. This rearrangement joins TRBV10-3 to TRBJ2-3; D is unclear. V was clipped by 3 bases and J by 0 bases, with 16 bases between them. The CDR3 runs to 17 residues. CDR1 and CDR2 (germline): ENHRY, SYGVKD. CDR3 bases: TGTGCCATCAGTGATTATAGCCCCGACCCGAGCACAGATACGCAGTATTTT. It specifies CAISDYSPDPSTDTQYF.

In this sample, this clonotype is medium-sized. One end of the junction varies from germline; a read error may be responsible. The chain is built from TRBV7-7 and TRBJ2-2, with D unresolved. The CDR3 runs to 13 residues. CDR1 and CDR2 (germline): SSHAT, FNYEAQ (reference sequence). The CDR3 DNA is TGTGCTAGCAGCTCGAGGCTGACCGGGGAGCTGTTTTTT. It translates to CASSSRLTGELFF. Together with reference TRBV7-7 and TRBJ2-2, the CDR3 gives the full variable domain: GAGVSQSPRYKVTKRGQDVTLRCDPISSHATLYWYQQALGQGPEFLTYFNYEAQPDKSGLPSDRFSAERPEGSISTLTIQRTEQRDSAMYRCASSSRLTGELFFGEGSRLTVL.

This clonotype came up a few times. The rearrangement links TRBV4-3 to TRBJ2-3, with 7 bases matching TRBD2. Looked up from germline, CDR1 is LGHNA and CDR2 is YSLEER. The V gene end was trimmed by 3 bases and the J gene end by 2 bases; junction bases not matched to a gene: 11. The CDR3 covers 17 residues. CDR3 protein: CASSHGPSGISTDTQYF. Here the CDR3 DNA reads TGCGCCAGCAGCCATGGACCTAGCGGCATTTCCACAGATACGCAGTATTTT.